This is a list of T cell receptor beta chains from one sample in a study of PD-1 blockade in classical Hodgkin lymphoma. The table came from immunoSEQ multiplex PCR; TCRdb's copy has only in-frame clones and leaves some out. The profile shows more than 140,000 clones, about 81% of them singletons. The sample here was peripheral blood mononuclear cells (PBMCs), taken before the second cycle of nivolumab. These receptors came from a human donor with classical Hodgkin lymphoma. The CDR3 runs from the conserved cysteine through the conserved F or W. A D gene is named only where the DNA matches it firmly. The size field is filled for only some rows; it gives once, few, many or a size class.

size	V	J	D	DNA	CDR3
NA	TRBV6-6	TRBJ2-6	NA	TGTGCCAGCAGCTTGAAGATACCCACCGGGGCCAACGTCCTGACTTTC	CASSLKIPTGANVLTF
many	TRBV7-9	TRBJ1-2	NA	TGTGCCAGCAGTCCTTGGGTCCGTGGCTACACCTTC	CASSPWVRGYTF
NA	TRBV6-6	TRBJ2-7	NA	TGTGCCAGCACCCACCCCCCCTCCTACGAGCAGTACTTC	CASTHPPSYEQYF
NA	TRBV21-1	TRBJ1-3	NA	TGTGCCAGCAGCCGAGCAGGGCGGGCCCCTAGCTCTGGAAACACCATATATTTT	CASSRAGRAPSSGNTIYF
NA	TRBV5-1	TRBJ1-1	TRBD1	TGCGCCAGCAGCTCATTGACAGGGCACACTGAAGCTTTCTTT	CASSSLTGHTEAFF
few	TRBV19	TRBJ2-6	NA	TGTGCCAGTAGCGACCCAGGGGCTGGGGCCAACGTCCTGACTTTC	CASSDPGAGANVLTF
NA	TRBV21-1	TRBJ2-1	NA	TGTGCCAGCAGCCCCCTTGGGGGATGCAGTGAGCAGTTCTTC	CASSPLGGCSEQFF
NA	TRBV6-1	TRBJ2-3	NA	TGTGCCAGCAGTGAAATTGACAGCACAGATACGCAGTATTTT	CASSEIDSTDTQYF
few	TRBV2	TRBJ2-5	NA	TGTGCCAGCAGAACCGACCAAGAGACCCAGTACTTC	CASRTDQETQYF
NA	TRBV7-2	TRBJ2-7	TRBD2	TGTGCCAGCAGCATCCAAACTAGCGGGAGACGAATGTCCTACGAGCAGTACTTC	CASSIQTSGRRMSYEQYF